These 21 T cell receptor beta chains were sequenced from one sample in a study of control samples from healthy donors and cancer patients. Assay used: immunoSEQ multiplex PCR; TCRdb lists only in-frame clones, some missing. This sample has 25,000 to 30,000 clones, with 65% to 90% found just once. Sequencing was performed on PBMCs. These receptors originate from an older woman with head and neck cancer.

This chain joins TRBV19 and TRBJ1-2; possibly TRBD1 for D (6 bases). The ends were cut back, 5 bases at V and 5 bases at J, with 18 bases in the middle. The CDR3 spans 15 residues. Germline-derived CDR1 and CDR2 are LNHDA and SQIVND (reference sequence). The CDR3 coding sequence is TGTGCCAGTAGTCAACAGGGTGGGGGAAGGTATGGCTACACCTTC. It specifies CASSQQGGGRYGYTF.

In nucleotides, the CDR3 is TGTGCCAGCAGCCCGGGGGCAGGGGCAAACACTGAAGCTTTCTTT. It codes for CASSPGAGANTEAFF. The chain recombines TRBV7-3 with TRBJ1-1; D is perhaps TRBD1 (6 bases). Trimming pared 5 bases from V and 2 bases from J, leaving 15 bases between. The CDR3 loop spans 15 amino acids. Germline V gene data show CDR1 as SGHTA and CDR2 as FQGTGA.

This chain uses TRBV2 with TRBJ2-1; possibly TRBD1 or TRBD2 for D (5 bases each). Trimming took 6 bases from V and 5 from J, leaving 11 bases between them. From germline, CDR1 is SNHLY and CDR2 FYNNEI. This CDR3 spans 13 amino acids. The CDR3 loop is CASREDTHNEQFF. The CDR3 DNA reads TGTGCCAGCAGGGAGGACACCCACAATGAGCAGTTCTTC. Drawing the rest from reference TRBV2 and TRBJ2-1, the complete variable domain is EPEVTQTPSHQVTQMGQEVILRCVPISNHLYFYWYRQILGQKVEFLVSFYNNEISEKSEIFDDQFSVERPDGSNFTLKIRSTKLEDSAMYFCASREDTHNEQFFGPGTRLTVL.

V gene TRBV24-1 combines with J gene TRBJ1-5; a weak D match, TRBD1 (5 bases). Germline CDR1 and CDR2: KGHDR and SFDVKD. The V gene lost 4 bases and the J gene lost 7 bases, with 13 bases spanning the gap. The CDR3 spans 14 residues. CDR3 DNA sequence: TGTGCCACCAGTGAAGAGGGGCGAATGCAGCCCCAGCATTTT. Protein: CATSEEGRMQPQHF.

This chain uses TRBV6-5 with TRBJ1-5, with no clear D. Trimming removed 0 bases from V and 4 bases from J, with 7 bases in between. CDR1 is MNHEY, CDR2 SVGAGI, per germline. The CDR3 totals 14 residues. CDR3 sequence (DNA): TGTGCCAGCAGTTACTCTTGGCAGAATCAGCCCCAGCATTTT. Protein: CASSYSWQNQPQHF.

V gene TRBV5-6 combines with J gene TRBJ2-7, with D perhaps assigned TRBD1 or TRBD2 (5 bases each). The CDR3 has 12 amino acids. Trimming removed 3 bases at V and 1 base at J, with 5 bases between. The germline CDR1 and CDR2 sequences are SGHDT and YYEEEE. In nucleotides, the CDR3 is TGTGCCAGCAGCTGGGGGTCCTACGAGCAGTACTTC. Residues: CASSWGSYEQYF.

The chain joins TRBV7-9 to TRBJ2-7; possible D gene TRBD2, 8 bases. V was trimmed by 5 bases and J by 2 bases, leaving 25 bases between them. The CDR3 covers 18 residues. Germline V lookup: CDR1 SEHNR, CDR2 FQNEAQ (reference sequence). The CDR3 region is CASSLSHSGGGRAYEQYF. DNA of the CDR3: TGTGCCAGCAGCCTATCCCACTCGGGAGGGGGCAGGGCCTACGAGCAGTACTTC.

V gene TRBV27 combines with J gene TRBJ2-5; D call uncertain. Germline loops: CDR1 MNHEY, CDR2 SMNVEV (reference sequence). V dropped 0 bases and J dropped 4 bases, with 6 bases sitting between them. The CDR3 spans 13 residues. CDR3 in DNA: TGTGCCAGCAGTTTATCGTTAGGAGAGACCCAGTACTTC. It translates to CASSLSLGETQYF.

The CDR3 nucleotides read TGCGCCAGCAGCCTTCGATGGAGGGGGACCTACGAGCAGTACTTC. Its protein product is CASSLRWRGTYEQYF. J is TRBJ2-7 and V is TRBV5-1; D is tentatively TRBD1 or TRBD2 (6 bases each). The CDR3 runs to 15 residues. Trimming shortened V by 4 bases and J by 2 bases, and 16 bases separated the two germline ends. Per germline, CDR1 SGHRS and CDR2 YFSETQ.

The chain has TRBV7-8 and TRBJ2-2; D is undetermined. The CDR3 loop spans 14 amino acids. Trimming removed 1 base at V and 1 base at J, with 4 bases between. Germline assignment: CDR1 SGHVS and CDR2 FQNEAQ. This CDR3 is CASSLVRNTGELFF. CDR3 DNA: TGTGCCAGCAGCTTAGTTAGGAACACCGGGGAGCTGTTTTTT.

This rearrangement joins TRBV9 to TRBJ1-5; D perhaps matches TRBD1 (5 bases). The CDR3 is 15 residues long. V gave up 4 bases and J gave up 3 bases, with 14 bases separating them. Germline loops: CDR1 SGDLS, CDR2 YYNGEE. CDR3 region: CASSPGTGDNQPQHF. The CDR3 coding sequence is TGTGCCAGCAGCCCCGGGACTGGTGACAATCAGCCCCAGCATTTT.

On this clone itself: One end of the junction is discordant with germline, which a read error may explain. The chain uses TRBV5-1 and TRBJ2-2, with 8 bases aligning to TRBD2. Germline loops: CDR1 SGHRS, CDR2 YFSETQ. The CDR3 is 15 amino acids. The CDR3 is CASSLGSGNAGELFF. The DNA of the CDR3 is TGCGCCAGCAGCTTGGGTAGCGGGAACGCCGGGGAGCTGTTTTTT. Supplemented by reference TRBV5-1 and TRBJ2-2, the full variable domain reads KAGVTQTPRYLIKTRGQQVTLSCSPISGHRSVSWYQQTPGQGLQFLFEYFSETQRNKGNFPGRFSGRQFSNSRSEMNVSTLELGDSALYLCASSLGSGNAGELFFGEGSRLTVL.

This clone has just one count. The chain links TRBV20-1 to TRBJ2-5, with D possibly being TRBD1 (5 bases). V lost 6 bases and J lost 10, with 15 bases in between. CDR1 is DFQATT, CDR2 SNEGSKA, per germline (reference sequence). The CDR3 has 11 residues. CDR3 in amino acids: CSADNRIGQYF. Written as DNA, the CDR3 is TGCAGTGCAGACAACAGGATTGGCCAGTACTTC.

The V call is TRBV12-3 or TRBV12-4, the J call TRBJ2-1; no reliable D call. Trimming took 3 bases from V and 7 from J, leaving 10 bases between them. The CDR3 length is 13 residues. In DNA form, the CDR3 reads TGTGCCAGCAGTTTGACGGGTGAGAATGAGCAGTTCTTC. Protein product: CASSLTGENEQFF.

The chain links TRBV12-3 or TRBV12-4 to TRBJ1-1; D is possibly TRBD1 (6 bases). Between the trimmed V and J ends, which lost 7 bases and 10 bases, there was a span of 19 bases. The CDR3 has 13 residues. The CDR3 protein is CASTVNTGKAAFF. The CDR3, as DNA: TGTGCCAGCACAGTCAATACAGGGAAGGCAGCTTTCTTT.

This clone appeared a few times. The V gene is TRBV4-2, the J gene TRBJ1-6, with D uncertain. CDR1 is LGHNA and CDR2 is YNFKEQ in the germline V gene. This CDR3 is built from 17 residues. Trimming pared 0 bases from V and 0 bases from J, leaving 9 bases between. In nucleotides, the CDR3 is TGTGCCAGCAGCCAAGATTTGGCGAGCTCCTATAATTCACCCCTCCACTTT. Residues: CASSQDLASSYNSPLHF.

The rearrangement links TRBV14 to TRBJ2-1; either TRBD1 or TRBD2 may supply D (6 bases each). CDR1 is SGHDN, CDR2 FVKESK, per germline. The V gene lost 5 bases and the J gene lost 9 bases, with 8 bases spanning the gap. CDR3 length: 11 residues. The CDR3 sequence is CASSRGVEQFF. DNA for the CDR3: TGTGCCAGCAGCAGGGGGGTTGAGCAGTTCTTC.

The chain uses TRBV19 and TRBJ2-3, with TRBD2 as a possible D gene (5 bases). The CDR3 loop spans 13 amino acids. V was cut by 4 bases and J by 4 bases, with 9 bases left in between. In germline, CDR1 is LNHDA, CDR2 SQIVND (reference sequence). CDR3 bases: TGTGCCAGTAGTACTAGCTTTGCAGATACGCAGTATTTT. This codes for CASSTSFADTQYF.

V and J are TRBV29-1 and TRBJ2-1; maybe TRBD2 (5 bases). The CDR3 totals 13 residues. Germline loops: CDR1 SQVTM, CDR2 ANQGSEA. Trimming pared 0 bases from V and 5 bases from J, leaving 8 bases between. The CDR3 DNA follows: TGCAGCGTTGAAGATTGGAGGAACAATGAGCAGTTCTTC. Translation gives CSVEDWRNNEQFF.

The rearrangement uses TRBV5-1 and TRBJ2-1, with unresolved D. The CDR3 covers 16 residues. V lost 2 bases and J 0 bases, leaving 12 bases between the germline ends. Germline assignment: CDR1 SGHRS and CDR2 YFSETQ. As DNA, the CDR3 is TGCGCCAGCAGCTTAGAGACCCGAAGCTCCTACAATGAGCAGTTCTTC. Its protein product is CASSLETRSSYNEQFF.

The chain has TRBV2 and TRBJ2-7; unclear D gene. Germline lookup yields CDR1 SNHLY and CDR2 FYNNEI. With 3 bases removed from V and 2 bases from J, the gap between germline ends came to 8 bases. The CDR3 consists of 13 residues. CDR3 DNA sequence: TGTGCCAGCAGTGATCAGGTAGCCTACGAGCAGTACTTC. This encodes CASSDQVAYEQYF.